A single sample is the source of the 23 T cell receptor beta chains below, sequenced in a study of human versus mouse CDR3 diversity and MHC coevolution. Assay: immunoSEQ multiplex PCR; the TCRdb copy retains only in-frame clones and omits some. The data contain 80,000 or so clones, 93% of them seen just once; the ten biggest clones take up 1.3%. The sample consisted of naive CD4+ T cells from blood. The subset was: CD45RO-negative CD62L-positive naive CD4 T cells. The receptors derive from a person aged 25-75 years in good health.

V gene TRBV18 combines with J gene TRBJ2-3, with D maybe TRBD2 (6 bases). The CDR3 contains 17 residues. Trimming removed 0 bases at V and 0 bases at J, with 13 bases between. Germline lookup yields CDR1 KGHSH and CDR2 LQKENI. Here the CDR3 DNA reads TGTGCCAGCTCACCACCGAATTGGGACTCTAGCACAGATACGCAGTATTTT. This translates into CASSPPNWDSSTDTQYF.

This chain uses TRBV19 with TRBJ1-2; no reliable D call. The CDR3 covers 14 residues. Germline CDR1 is LNHDA and CDR2 is SQIVND (reference sequence). Trimming removed 8 bases from V and 0 bases from J, with 13 bases in between. This CDR3 reads CASSRFIANYGYTF. DNA for the CDR3: TGTGCCAGTTCGAGGTTTATAGCTAACTATGGCTACACCTTC.

This sequence joins TRBV9 and TRBJ1-6, with D unclear. Germline CDR1 reads SGDLS; CDR2 reads YYNGEE. The CDR3 contains 16 residues. V lost 6 bases and J lost 0, with 13 bases in between. The CDR3 protein is CASTRTESSYNSPLHF. The CDR3 region has the DNA TGTGCCAGCACCCGGACTGAGAGCTCCTATAATTCACCCCTCCACTTT.

This clone has a single count. The chain is built from TRBV19 and TRBJ1-5; D remains ambiguous. Germline V CDR1 and CDR2: LNHDA, SQIVND (reference sequence). The ends were cut back, 0 bases at V and 5 bases at J, with 8 bases in the middle. This CDR3 contains 14 residues. The CDR3 is CASSIDSYDQPQHF. DNA for the CDR3: TGTGCCAGTAGTATAGACTCGTATGATCAGCCCCAGCATTTT.

The chain carries TRBV28 and TRBJ2-7; the D is unclear. The germline gives CDR1 MDHEN, CDR2 SYDVKM. V was cut by 3 bases and J by 2 bases, with 8 bases left in between. CDR3 length: 13 amino acids. CDR3 nucleotide sequence: TGTGCCAGCAGTTTGCGTTTTCCCTACGAGCAGTACTTC. Translating it yields CASSLRFPYEQYF.

The rearrangement links TRBV7-2 to TRBJ2-1; 12 bases map to TRBD2. The CDR3 loop spans 17 amino acids. CDR1 and CDR2 (germline): SGHTA, FQGNSA. V dropped 1 base and J dropped 8; count of bases not matched to a gene: 9. The CDR3 DNA sequence: TGTGCCAGCAGCTTAGAGACTAGCGGGAGTAATCCGTATGAGCAGTTCTTC. Protein: CASSLETSGSNPYEQFF.

The chain joins TRBV5-4 to TRBJ2-7; D call uncertain. Germline values: CDR1 SGHNT, CDR2 YYREEE (reference sequence). The CDR3 has 14 residues. Trimming left V 1 base short and J 2 bases short, with 10 bases between. CDR3 sequence reads: CASSLLPGPYEQYF. CDR3 nucleotide sequence: TGTGCCAGCAGCTTGTTGCCGGGTCCCTACGAGCAGTACTTC. Using reference TRBV5-4 and TRBJ2-7 for the parts outside the CDR3, the full variable domain is ETGVTQSPTHLIKTRGQQVTLRCSSQSGHNTVSWYQQALGQGPQFIFQYYREEENGRGNFPPRFSGLQFPNYSSELNVNALELDDSALYLCASSLLPGPYEQYFGPGTRLTVT.

J is TRBJ1-2 and V is TRBV15, with unresolved D. The CDR3 runs to 14 residues. Germline V gene data show CDR1 as LNHNV and CDR2 as YYDKDF (reference sequence). The V gene lost 0 bases and the J gene lost 7 bases, with 12 bases spanning the gap. The CDR3 DNA sequence: TGTGCCACCAGCAGAGATAGAGGGTTCTCTGGCTACACCTTC. This sequence encodes CATSRDRGFSGYTF.

The rearrangement links TRBV28 to TRBJ2-7; D might be TRBD1 (5 bases). The CDR3 is 14 residues long. Germline-derived CDR1 and CDR2 are MDHEN and SYDVKM. V was clipped by 9 bases and J by 3 bases, with 18 bases between them. In DNA form, the CDR3 reads TGTGCCAGTCTAACCCGACAGAGCCTCTACGAGCAGTACTTC. Translating gives CASLTRQSLYEQYF.

This chain joins TRBV27 and TRBJ2-5; 11 nucleotides line up with TRBD1. V lost 0 bases, J lost 4 bases, and 1 base stayed unmatched. The CDR3 is 15 residues long. CDR1 and CDR2 (germline): MNHEY, SMNVEV (reference sequence). The CDR3 region is CASSLSGTGGETQYF. In nucleotides, the CDR3 is TGTGCCAGCAGTTTATCGGGGACAGGGGGAGAGACCCAGTACTTC.

V usage is TRBV7-3 and J usage is TRBJ2-5; 7 bases fit TRBD2. After removal of 5 bases from V and 4 bases from J, the junction contained 4 bases not matched to a gene. Germline loops: CDR1 SGHTA, CDR2 FQGTGA. This CDR3 region has 13 residues. This CDR3 reads CASSQREGETQYF. CDR3 DNA: TGTGCCAGCAGCCAGAGGGAGGGAGAGACCCAGTACTTC.

This chain uses TRBV5-1 with TRBJ2-5; TRBD2 aligns across 10 bases. Germline CDR1 SGHRS, CDR2 YFSETQ. There are 14 residues in the CDR3. V dropped 2 bases and J dropped 5; count of bases not matched to a gene: 3. CDR3 bases: TGCGCCAGCAGCTTTAGCGGGGGGATGGAGACCCAGTACTTC. Protein sequence: CASSFSGGMETQYF.

The J gene is TRBJ1-4, the V gene TRBV7-6; 8 bases are a match to TRBD1. The germline V gene has CDR1 SGHVS and CDR2 FNYEAQ. The V and J ends lost 5 bases and 4 bases, in that order; junction bases with no gene match: 6. CDR3 length: 15 amino acids. CDR3 nucleotide sequence: TGTGCCAGCAGCCAGACAGGGGTTGGTAATGAAAAACTGTTTTTT. The encoded protein is CASSQTGVGNEKLFF.

The V call is TRBV6-5, the J call TRBJ2-7, with D perhaps matching TRBD2 (5 bases). The germline V and J ends were trimmed by 5 bases and 5 bases, with 10 bases remaining between them. Germline V gene lookup returns CDR1 MNHEY and CDR2 SVGAGI. The CDR3 sequence is 12 residues long. The CDR3 DNA sequence: TGTGCCAGCAGTCGGGGTTGGAACGAGCAGTACTTC. Amino acid sequence: CASSRGWNEQYF.

In regard to this clone: At one end the junction does not follow the germline gene, possibly because of a read error. The chain employs TRBV27 and TRBJ1-5, with a possible D match to TRBD1 (6 bases). CDR1 is MNHEY and CDR2 is SMNVEV in the germline V gene (reference sequence). The CDR3 has 13 amino acids. The CDR3 sequence is CASGLTGNQPQHF. The CDR3 nucleotides read TGTGCCAGCGGTTTGACAGGAAATCAGCCCCAGCATTTT.

V usage is TRBV30 and J usage is TRBJ1-2; possible D gene TRBD1, 6 bases. Trimming left V 5 bases short and J 8 bases short, with 18 bases between. The length of the CDR3 is 13 residues. Germline V gene data show CDR1 as GTSNPN and CDR2 as SVGIG (reference sequence). CDR3 bases: TGTGCCTGGGCCGCCACAGGGAAGGGAGGCTACACCTTC. Translation gives CAWAATGKGGYTF.

The rearrangement uses TRBV7-6 and TRBJ1-5; 8 bases are shared with TRBD1. Germline values: CDR1 SGHVS, CDR2 FNYEAQ. V dropped 5 bases and J dropped 5; count of bases not matched to a gene: 5. The CDR3 has 14 residues. CDR3 sequence (DNA): TGTGCCAGCAGCAGTGGACAGGGTGATCAGCCCCAGCATTTT. This gives the protein CASSSGQGDQPQHF.

The rearrangement uses TRBV30 and TRBJ1-2; D is perhaps TRBD1 (5 bases). V lost 4 bases and J 7 bases, leaving 19 bases between the germline ends. This CDR3 has 14 amino acids. Germline V gene data show CDR1 as GTSNPN and CDR2 as SVGIG (reference sequence). CDR3 nucleotide sequence: TGTGCCTGGATGCCCCGGGGGACCGCCGGTGGCTACACCTTC. Protein product: CAWMPRGTAGGYTF.

The chain carries TRBV6-5 and TRBJ2-7; D perhaps matches TRBD1 (5 bases). The CDR3 has 12 amino acids. The V gene's germline CDR1 is MNHEY and CDR2 SVGAGI. The ends were cut back, 7 bases at V and 4 bases at J, with 11 bases in the middle. CDR3 sequence reads: CASNSGKYEQYF. For the CDR3, the DNA is TGTGCCAGCAATTCAGGGAAGTACGAGCAGTACTTC.

The chain uses TRBV5-1 and TRBJ1-6; 8 bases map to TRBD1. V dropped 4 bases and J dropped 0; count of bases not matched to a gene: 6. The germline CDR1 and CDR2 sequences are SGHRS and YFSETQ. This CDR3 has 17 amino acids. Here the CDR3 DNA reads TGCGCCAGCAGCCTCCGGACAGGGAGCTCCTATAATTCACCCCTCCACTTT. This encodes CASSLRTGSSYNSPLHF.

V gene TRBV10-3 combines with J gene TRBJ2-2, with D possibly being TRBD1 (5 bases). The CDR3 length is 13 residues. Trimming stripped 5 bases from V and 6 bases from J, with 10 bases between. Germline CDR1 is ENHRY and CDR2 is SYGVKD. CDR3 loop: CAISLGDPGELFF. The DNA of the CDR3 is TGTGCCATCAGTTTAGGGGATCCCGGGGAGCTGTTTTTT.

The chain links TRBV18 to TRBJ2-3, with a possible D match to TRBD1 (6 bases). Deletions cut 5 bases from V and 0 bases from J, with 15 bases between. This CDR3 is built from 16 residues. CDR1 and CDR2 from the germline V gene are KGHSH and LQKENI. In DNA, the CDR3 is TGTGCCAGCTCAAGGTCAGGGGTCTCTAGCACAGATACGCAGTATTTT. It yields the protein CASSRSGVSSTDTQYF.

V usage is TRBV14 and J usage is TRBJ1-2, with no clear D. This CDR3 is 13 amino acids long. The ends were cut back, 4 bases at V and 4 bases at J, with 10 bases in the middle. CDR1 and CDR2 (germline): SGHDN, FVKESK. The CDR3 protein is CASSPELFYGYTF. In DNA, the CDR3 is TGTGCCAGCAGCCCTGAACTCTTCTATGGCTACACCTTC.